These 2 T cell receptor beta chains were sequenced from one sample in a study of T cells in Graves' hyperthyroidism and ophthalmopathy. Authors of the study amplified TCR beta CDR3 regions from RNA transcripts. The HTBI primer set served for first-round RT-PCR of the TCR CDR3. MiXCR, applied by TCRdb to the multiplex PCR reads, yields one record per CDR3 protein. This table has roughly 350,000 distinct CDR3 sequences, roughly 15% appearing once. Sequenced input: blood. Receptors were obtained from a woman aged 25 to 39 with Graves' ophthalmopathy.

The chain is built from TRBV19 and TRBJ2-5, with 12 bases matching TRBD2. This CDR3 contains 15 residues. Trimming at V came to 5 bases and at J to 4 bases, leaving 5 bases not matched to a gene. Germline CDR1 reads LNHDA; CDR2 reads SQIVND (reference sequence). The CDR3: CASSSRTSGIETQYF. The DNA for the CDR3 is TGTGCCAGTAGTTCGAGGACTAGCGGGATAGAGACCCAGTACTTC. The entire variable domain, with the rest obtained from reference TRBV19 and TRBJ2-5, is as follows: DGGITQSPKYLFRKEGQNVTLSCEQNLNHDAMYWYRQDPGQGLRLIYYSQIVNDFQKGDIAEGYSVSREKKESFPLTVTSAQKNPTAFYLCASSSRTSGIETQYFGPGTRLLVL.

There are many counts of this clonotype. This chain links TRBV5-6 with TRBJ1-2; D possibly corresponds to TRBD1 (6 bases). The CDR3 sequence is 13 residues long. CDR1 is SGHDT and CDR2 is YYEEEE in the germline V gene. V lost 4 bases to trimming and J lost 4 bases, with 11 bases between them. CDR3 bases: TGTGCCAGCAGCCGGAGAGGGGGCTATGGCTACACCTTC. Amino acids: CASSRRGGYGYTF.